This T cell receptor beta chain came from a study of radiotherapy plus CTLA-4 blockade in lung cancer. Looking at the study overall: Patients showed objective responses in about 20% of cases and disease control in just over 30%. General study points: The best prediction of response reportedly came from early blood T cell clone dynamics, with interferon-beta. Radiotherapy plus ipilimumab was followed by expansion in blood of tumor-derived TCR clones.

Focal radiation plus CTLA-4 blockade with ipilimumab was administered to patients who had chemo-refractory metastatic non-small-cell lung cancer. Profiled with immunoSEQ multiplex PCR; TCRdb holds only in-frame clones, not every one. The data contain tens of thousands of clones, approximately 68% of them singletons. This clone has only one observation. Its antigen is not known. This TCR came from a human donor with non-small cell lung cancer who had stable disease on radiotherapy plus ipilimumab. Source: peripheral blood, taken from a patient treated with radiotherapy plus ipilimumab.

In DNA form, the CDR3 reads TGTGCCAGCAGCTTCAACAGGGGGCCGGGGTATTTGGCTTTCTTT. Translated: CASSFNRGPGYLAFF. The genes are TRBV7-8 and TRBJ1-1, with 9 bases matching TRBD1. Germline V gene sequence: CDR1 SGHVS, CDR2 FQNEAQ. The CDR3 extends over 15 amino acids. The trim removed 3 bases at V and 11 bases at J, leaving 13 bases unmatched.